The rows below give T cell receptor beta chains drawn from one sample of a study of naive and memory T cell subsets. TCRdb redid the calling of the UMI-ligation and nested PCR reads with MiXCR, one entry per CDR3 protein. The sample holds approximately 5,400 distinct CDR3 sequences, about 6.5% seen once. The sample comprised effector memory CD8+ T cells from blood. Receptors originate from a human donor in good health. Both conserved end residues are part of each CDR3. The D gene is left open where the match is weak. Not all rows give a size; the values are once, few, many and, for expanded clones, a class.

v_call	j_call	d_call	clone_size	cdr3_aa	cdr3_nt
TRBV2	TRBJ1-1	.	.	CASSERQFGTEAFF	TGTGCCAGCAGTGAACGACAATTCGGGACTGAAGCTTTCTTT
TRBV12-3/TRBV12-4	TRBJ2-7	.	many	CASRGKNEQYF	TGTGCCAGCAGAGGAAAGAACGAGCAGTACTTC
TRBV7-9	TRBJ1-1	.	few	CASSSRGGTEAFF	TGTGCCAGCAGCAGCCGGGGCGGCACTGAAGCTTTCTTT
TRBV6-2/TRBV6-3	TRBJ2-7	TRBD2	many	CASGAGAETGEQYF	TGTGCCAGCGGAGCGGGGGCGGAGACTGGGGAGCAGTACTTC
TRBV5-6	TRBJ2-7	TRBD1	few	CASNRGRIYEQYF	TGTGCCAGCAACAGGGGGCGAATCTACGAGCAGTACTTC
TRBV7-9	TRBJ2-1	.	few	CASSLVEDSYNEQFF	TGTGCCAGCAGCTTAGTGGAGGACTCCTACAATGAGCAGTTCTTC
TRBV4-2	TRBJ2-6	.	.	CASSPSGLDSGANVLTF	TGTGCCAGCAGCCCGTCAGGCCTTGACTCTGGGGCCAACGTCCTGACTTTC
TRBV21-1	TRBJ2-3	.	.	CASSRKRGKGLTDTQYF	TGTGCCAGCAGCAGGAAAAGAGGGAAGGGACTCACAGATACGCAGTATTTT
TRBV4-3	TRBJ2-2	.	many	CASSLSTGNTGELFF	TGCGCCAGCAGCCTCTCTACAGGGAACACCGGGGAGCTGTTTTTT
TRBV15	TRBJ1-4	TRBD1	few	CATSRERTGPNEKLFF	TGTGCCACCAGCAGAGAGCGGACAGGGCCTAATGAAAAACTGTTTTTT
TRBV9	TRBJ1-2	.	many	CASSDTWGANYGYTF	TGTGCCAGCAGCGATACTTGGGGAGCTAACTATGGCTACACCTTC
TRBV6-2/TRBV6-3	TRBJ2-5	.	many	CASSYEAEETQYF	TGTGCCAGCAGTTACGAAGCGGAAGAGACCCAGTACTTC
TRBV4-2	TRBJ2-6	TRBD1	few	CASSQTGEPGANVLTF	TGTGCCAGCAGCCAGACAGGGGAGCCTGGGGCCAACGTCCTGACTTTC
TRBV6-2/TRBV6-3	TRBJ1-5	.	many	CASRTLGGNQPQHF	TGTGCCAGCCGAACCCTGGGAGGCAATCAGCCCCAGCATTTT
TRBV2	TRBJ2-3	.	medium-sized	CATSPGTSSTDTQYF	TGTGCCACTTCCCCCGGGACGAGTAGCACAGATACGCAGTATTTT
TRBV19	TRBJ2-2	.	.	CASSMIPSGELFF	TGTGCCAGTAGTATGATACCCAGCGGGGAGCTGTTTTTT
TRBV7-8	TRBJ1-2	.	many	CASSLDGVGYTF	TGTGCCAGCAGCTTAGATGGGGTTGGCTACACCTTC
TRBV7-9	TRBJ2-5	.	medium-sized	CASSLVVETQYF	TGTGCCAGCAGCTTAGTAGTCGAGACCCAGTACTTC
TRBV3-1	TRBJ2-3	.	few	CASSQRDTDTQYF	TGTGCCAGCAGCCAGAGAGACACAGATACGCAGTATTTT
TRBV4-3	TRBJ2-2	.	many	CASSQEWGTGELF	TGCGCCAGCAGCCAAGAATGGGGGACCGGGGAGCTGTTT
TRBV20-1	TRBJ1-1	.	medium-sized	CSARERDMVTEAFF	TGCAGTGCTAGAGAGAGGGACATGGTCACTGAAGCTTTCTTT
TRBV20-1	TRBJ2-7	.	medium-sized	CSARDAAGPSYEQYF	TGCAGTGCTAGAGACGCAGCGGGCCCCTCCTACGAGCAGTACTTC
TRBV6-2/TRBV6-3	TRBJ2-1	TRBD2	.	CASSTLPRTSGGNEQFF	TGTGCCAGCAGTACCCTACCCCGGACTAGCGGAGGGAATGAGCAGTTCTTC
TRBV6-5	TRBJ2-2	.	few	CASSYQTGSSGELFF	TGTGCCAGCAGTTACCAGACAGGATCTTCCGGGGAGCTGTTTTTT
TRBV11-2	TRBJ2-5	TRBD1	few	CASSLGQGDSETQYF	TGTGCCAGCAGCTTAGGACAGGGAGATTCAGAGACCCAGTACTTC
TRBV16	TRBJ2-5	.	.	CASSQFNSGERGETQYF	TGTGCCAGCAGCCAATTCAATTCGGGGGAGAGGGGAGAGACCCAGTACTTC
TRBV6-4	TRBJ2-2	TRBD2	.	CASSDGSGSAGELFF	TGTGCCAGCAGTGACGGAAGCGGGAGTGCCGGGGAGCTGTTTTTT
TRBV4-2	TRBJ1-2	TRBD1	.	CASSPGQGMYGYTF	TGTGCCAGCAGCCCCGGACAGGGGATGTATGGCTACACCTTC
TRBV4-2	TRBJ1-5	.	.	CASSQELTGQPQHF	TGTGCCAGCAGCCAAGAACTCACGGGGCAGCCCCAGCATTTT
TRBV20-1	TRBJ1-1	TRBD1	many	CSARGPGGNTEAFF	TGCAGTGCTAGGGGGCCAGGGGGGAACACTGAAGCTTTCTTT
TRBV7-3	TRBJ2-6	.	many	CASSPGGDNYSGANVLTF	TGTGCCAGCAGCCCCGGAGGGGACAATTACTCTGGGGCCAACGTCCTGACTTTC